These 25 T cell receptor beta chains share one sample of origin, sequenced in a study of identical twins. MiXCR was run by TCRdb on the 5' RACE reads, yielding one entry per CDR3 protein. This sample has 550,000 to 700,000 distinct CDR3 sequences; roughly 9.5% occur once, and the top ten carry 3%. These same data were also listed under a study on yellow fever vaccine responses in identical twins.

Sequencing was performed on PBMCs. The receptors derive from a young woman in good health.

V usage is TRBV7-9 and J usage is TRBJ2-5; maybe TRBD1 (6 bases). Trimming removed 2 bases from V and 9 bases from J, with 16 bases in between. Germline V gives CDR1 SEHNR, CDR2 FQNEAQ (reference sequence). The CDR3 runs to 14 residues. Here the CDR3 reads CASSLYRVERAQYF. CDR3 nucleotides: TGTGCCAGCAGCTTATACAGGGTCGAACGGGCCCAGTACTTC.

This chain links TRBV18 with TRBJ2-3, with D possibly being TRBD2 (6 bases). This CDR3 has 15 amino acids. The V end was cut by 3 bases, the J end by 6 bases, with 16 bases between. Germline V gives CDR1 KGHSH, CDR2 LQKENI. In nucleotides, the CDR3 is TGTGCCAGCTCACCGGGGACTGGACGGTCCGATACGCAGTATTTT. Translation gives CASSPGTGRSDTQYF.

This clonotype appeared many times. CDR3 bases: TGTGCCAGCAGGGGGACTAGCAGCACAGATACGCAGTATTTT. As protein: CASRGTSSTDTQYF. The chain carries TRBV2 and TRBJ2-3; 9 bases agree with TRBD2. Losses at the gene ends were 6 bases for V and 0 bases for J; bases not matched to a gene: 1. Germline assignment: CDR1 SNHLY and CDR2 FYNNEI. CDR3 length equals 14 residues.

The chain recombines TRBV20-1 with TRBJ1-1; D may be TRBD1 (5 bases). This CDR3 has 17 amino acids. Trimming pared 2 bases from V and 3 bases from J, leaving 22 bases between. Looked up from germline, CDR1 is DFQATT and CDR2 is SNEGSKA (reference sequence). CDR3 nucleotides: TGCAGTGCTAGACTTCGGGACGACGTCTATCACTACACTGAAGCTTTCTTT. Translation: CSARLRDDVYHYTEAFF.

V and J are TRBV3-1 and TRBJ2-1, with D perhaps TRBD1 or TRBD2 (7 bases each). CDR3 length: 16 amino acids. V was cut by 0 bases and J by 9 bases, with 18 bases left in between. The germline V gene encodes CDR1 LGHDT and CDR2 YNNKEL (reference sequence). The CDR3 nucleotides read TGTGCCAGCAGCCAAGAGGTCCAGGGGGGGGGCGTTGAGCAGTTCTTC. The encoded protein is CASSQEVQGGGVEQFF.

This clonotype was observed a handful of times. J is TRBJ2-7 and V is TRBV4-3; no definite D call. This CDR3 is built from 15 residues. Per the germline V gene, CDR1 is LGHNA and CDR2 is YSLEER. V shed 1 base and J shed 2 bases, with 12 bases lying between them. CDR3 sequence: CASSQGAPGPYEQYF. The CDR3 region has the DNA TGCGCCAGCAGCCAAGGGGCCCCGGGCCCCTACGAGCAGTACTTC.

The sample holds a few counts of this clonotype. The rearrangement uses TRBV4-3 and TRBJ1-2; TRBD1 is a possible D gene (6 bases). Germline V gives CDR1 LGHNA, CDR2 YSLEER. The germline V and J ends were trimmed by 5 bases and 3 bases, with 16 bases remaining between them. CDR3 size: 15 residues. The CDR3 protein is CASSYKQGPDYGYTF. In DNA, the CDR3 is TGCGCCAGCAGCTATAAACAGGGACCGGACTATGGCTACACCTTC.

The J gene is TRBJ2-5, the V gene TRBV11-3, with D possibly being TRBD1 (5 bases). The CDR3 length is 14 residues. Trimming removed 3 bases from V and 0 bases from J, with 8 bases in between. The V gene's germline CDR1 is SGHNT and CDR2 YENEEA. CDR3 sequence: CASSFGHDQETQYF. For the CDR3, the DNA is TGTGCCAGCAGCTTCGGACACGACCAAGAGACCCAGTACTTC.

The table lists this clonotype with many counts. V usage is TRBV6-2 or TRBV6-3 and J usage is TRBJ2-5; TRBD1 matches 8 bases. The CDR3 consists of 16 residues. Germline CDR1 and CDR2: MNHEY and SVGEGT. V lost 5 bases to trimming and J lost 6 bases; unmatched junction nucleotides: 14. The CDR3 DNA sequence: TGTGCCAGCAGTGCCCCCGGGACAGGCGGGCAGAAGACCCAGTACTTC. It encodes CASSAPGTGGQKTQYF.

This clonotype was picked up a small number of times. The gene calls are TRBV28 and TRBJ2-7, with TRBD2 matching over 9 bases. The CDR3 loop spans 15 amino acids. J lost 3 bases, V lost 6 bases, and 9 bases had no gene match. In germline, CDR1 is MDHEN, CDR2 SYDVKM. CDR3 protein: CASSYGGLAGYEQYF. The CDR3 DNA follows: TGTGCCAGCAGCTATGGGGGACTAGCAGGCTACGAGCAGTACTTC.

J is TRBJ1-1 and V is TRBV3-1, with 8 positions matching TRBD1. Trimming cost V 10 bases and J 4 bases; bases outside gene matches: 14. Germline CDR1 and CDR2: LGHDT and YNNKEL (reference sequence). This CDR3 comprises 15 residues. CDR3 loop: CATSPGGSKGTEAFF. DNA for the CDR3: TGTGCCACCTCCCCAGGGGGCAGCAAGGGCACTGAAGCTTTCTTT.

This clonotype occurred many times. The rearrangement uses TRBV12-3 or TRBV12-4 and TRBJ1-1; D remains ambiguous. Trimming took 3 bases from V and 1 from J, leaving 15 bases between them. The CDR3 loop spans 16 amino acids. The CDR3, as DNA: TGTGCCAGCAGTTTGAAATCTCGGGATGGGAACACTGAAGCTTTCTTT. It encodes CASSLKSRDGNTEAFF.

The chain has TRBV28 and TRBJ2-7, with 7 bases identical to TRBD2. CDR3 size: 15 residues. The V gene end was trimmed by 2 bases and the J gene end by 6 bases; junction bases not matched to a gene: 10. Germline assignment: CDR1 MDHEN and CDR2 SYDVKM. The CDR3 reads CASSLRLAILGEQYF. CDR3 sequence (DNA): TGTGCCAGCAGTTTACGACTAGCTATCCTTGGCGAGCAGTACTTC.

This clonotype appeared a few times. This chain connects TRBV7-9 to TRBJ2-5; 8 bases map to TRBD2. This CDR3 contains 16 residues. The V segment lost 8 bases and the J segment 3 bases; nucleotides outside the gene matches: 14. Germline CDR1 and CDR2: SEHNR and FQNEAQ (reference sequence). The DNA for the CDR3 is TGTGCCAGCTTAATAGCCAGGGGAGCGGGAGAAGAGACCCAGTACTTC. This codes for CASLIARGAGEETQYF. Variable domain in full (rest from reference TRBV7-9 and TRBJ2-5): DTGVSQNPRHKITKRGQNVTFRCDPISEHNRLYWYRQTLGQGPEFLTYFQNEAQLEKSRLLSDRFSAERPKGSFSTLEIQRTEQGDSAMYLCASLIARGAGEETQYFGPGTRLLVL.

This clonotype was seen a few times. The V gene is TRBV7-3, the J gene TRBJ2-2, with 11 bases fitting TRBD2. This CDR3 region has 17 residues. CDR1 and CDR2 from the germline V gene are SGHTA and FQGTGA. J was trimmed by 5 bases and V by 1 base; bases with no gene match: 6. DNA of the CDR3: TGTGCCAGCAGCTTAATAGCGGGGGGGCCGGGAACCGGGGAGCTGTTTTTT. It encodes CASSLIAGGPGTGELFF.

This clonotype showed up many times. The chain uses TRBV11-1 and TRBJ2-3; D gene uncertain. The CDR3 length is 13 residues. V lost 5 bases and J 6 bases, leaving 12 bases between the germline ends. Germline loops: CDR1 SGHAT, CDR2 FQDESV (reference sequence). In nucleotides, the CDR3 is TGTGCCAGCAGCCACGGACGCCCCGATACGCAGTATTTT. Translating it yields CASSHGRPDTQYF.

At least ten counts were recorded for this clonotype. The V gene is TRBV5-1, the J gene TRBJ2-7, with D tentatively TRBD2 (6 bases). The CDR3 covers 14 residues. Trimming removed 0 bases at V and 1 base at J, with 8 bases between. From germline, CDR1 is SGHRS and CDR2 YFSETQ. This CDR3 is CASSLDLASYEQYF. Here the CDR3 DNA reads TGCGCCAGCAGCTTGGACCTAGCGTCCTACGAGCAGTACTTC.

This clonotype was seen at least ten times. The chain recombines TRBV20-1 with TRBJ1-2; perhaps TRBD1 as D (6 bases). CDR1 and CDR2 (germline): DFQATT, SNEGSKA (reference sequence). This CDR3 region has 12 residues. V lost 2 bases and J lost 8, with 12 bases in between. CDR3 DNA sequence: TGCAGTGCTAGACCAGGGGCATGGGGCTACACCTTC. This translates into CSARPGAWGYTF.

Only a few counts were recorded for this clonotype. The junction departs from the called germline gene at one end, perhaps through a read error. The chain's CDR3 is CASSEGSFNEQFF. The CDR3 nucleotides read TGTGCCAGTAGCGAAGGCTCCTTCAATGAGCAGTTCTTC. The chain links TRBV19 to TRBJ2-1; unclear D gene. Germline CDR1 is LNHDA and CDR2 is SQIVND (reference sequence). The CDR3 covers 13 residues.

This clonotype has ten or more counts. The gene calls are TRBV7-9 and TRBJ2-1, with D perhaps matching TRBD1 or TRBD2 (5 bases each). CDR3 length: 13 residues. From germline, CDR1 is SEHNR and CDR2 FQNEAQ (reference sequence). Trimming removed 5 bases at V and 9 bases at J, with 14 bases between. The CDR3 DNA follows: TGTGCCAGCAGCCCCAGGGAGTTCAGTGAGCAGTTCTTC. The encoded protein is CASSPREFSEQFF. Combining the CDR3 with reference TRBV7-9 and TRBJ2-1 gives the whole variable domain DTGVSQNPRHKITKRGQNVTFRCDPISEHNRLYWYRQTLGQGPEFLTYFQNEAQLEKSRLLSDRFSAERPKGSFSTLEIQRTEQGDSAMYLCASSPREFSEQFFGPGTRLTVL.

The chain carries TRBV11-2 and TRBJ2-3, with D possibly being TRBD1 (6 bases). V lost 5 bases to trimming and J lost 0 bases, with 21 bases between them. This CDR3 is 18 amino acids long. CDR1 is SGHAT, CDR2 FQNNGV, per germline. The CDR3 loop is CASSPRDPRTASTDTQYF. The DNA of the CDR3 is TGTGCCAGCAGCCCCCGGGACCCACGGACAGCTAGCACAGATACGCAGTATTTT.

This clonotype was observed a handful of times. CDR3 region: CATSRDRLAARGPSTDTQYF. The CDR3 bases are TGTGCCACCAGCAGAGATCGTTTAGCGGCACGGGGCCCTAGCACAGATACGCAGTATTTT. The V call is TRBV15, the J call TRBJ2-3; the D gene is possibly TRBD2 (6 bases). CDR1 LNHNV and CDR2 YYDKDF come from the germline V gene (reference sequence). The CDR3 is made up of 20 amino acids. V lost 0 bases to trimming and J lost 0 bases, with 22 bases between them.

This clonotype has a handful of counts. This chain joins TRBV7-8 and TRBJ2-4; perhaps D is TRBD1 or TRBD2 (5 bases each). Germline-derived CDR1 and CDR2 are SGHVS and FQNEAQ. The CDR3 is 16 residues long. Trimming cost V 6 bases and J 0 bases, with 15 bases left between them. Written as DNA, the CDR3 is TGTGCCAGCAGACGGGGACCGAACCTAGCCAAAAACATTCAGTACTTC. It translates to CASRRGPNLAKNIQYF.

This clonotype was recorded many times. The J gene is TRBJ2-2, the V gene TRBV5-1; D might be TRBD2 (5 bases). CDR1 is SGHRS and CDR2 is YFSETQ in the germline V gene. Trimming stripped 6 bases from V and 1 base from J, with 10 bases between. The CDR3 spans 14 residues. For the CDR3, the DNA is TGCGCCAGCAAAGGCGCGGGGAACACCGGGGAGCTGTTTTTT. Translation: CASKGAGNTGELFF.

The chain combines TRBV7-9 with TRBJ2-1, with a weak D call TRBD2 (7 bases). Looked up from germline, CDR1 is SEHNR and CDR2 is FQNEAQ (reference sequence). V gave up 11 bases and J gave up 1 base, with 21 bases separating them. This CDR3 contains 16 residues. The CDR3: CAGSKGGGRSYNEQFF. As DNA, the CDR3 is TGTGCCGGTTCCAAGGGGGGGGGCAGGTCCTACAATGAGCAGTTCTTC.